This TCR beta chain comes out of a study of Ad26.COV2.S vaccination and SARS-CoV-2 variants. Study overall: Donor was one of the participants in the Ad26.COV2.S arm of the COV1001 trial. Study-wide findings and caveats: Vaccine recipients and placebo recipients showed similar non-spike TCR breadth. Using TCR breadth and depth analyses may have led to underestimated total T cell responses.

Treatment here: some 19 received Ad26.COV2.S at low or high dose, single or two shots; roughly 5 received placebo; per-sample allocation not given. The samples date from day 63 after the first vaccine or placebo injection. The sample came from a Boston adult aged 18-55 years. This clone was seen a few times. Its target is unknown. Profiling relied on immunoSEQ multiplex PCR, and the TCRdb table lists in-frame clones only, not all of them. The data show about 350,000 clones, with around 84% seen just once and 3.3% held by the top ten. Germline V CDR1 and CDR2: SEHNR, FQNEAQ (reference sequence). J lost 3 bases, V lost 4 bases, and 7 bases had no gene match. The CDR3 length is 17 residues.

Source: peripheral blood, taken in a trial of Ad26.COV2.S vaccine versus placebo. The source of this sequence is a person between 18 and 59 years old who received the Ad26.COV2.S COVID-19 vaccine or a placebo. V usage is TRBV7-9 and J usage is TRBJ1-5; 12 bases are shared with TRBD1. Here the CDR3 DNA reads TGTGCCAGCAGCTCCACCGGGACAGGGGGCCCCAATCAGCCCCAGCATTTT. Protein product: CASSSTGTGGPNQPQHF.